The rows below give T cell receptor beta chains drawn from one sample of a study of technical replicates of blood from a handful of donors. Method: immunoSEQ multiplex PCR; TCRdb's copy keeps in-frame clones and lacks some. The sample has approximately 100,000 clones; 96% are singletons. Sequenced sample: T cells isolated from PBMCs. These receptors all come from a human donor in good health. The conserved cysteine and the conserved F or W are not part of the CDR3 here.

V gene	J gene	CDR3 protein
TRBV11-2	TRBJ2-5	ASSSRDREETQY
TRBV11-2	TRBJ1-2	ASSLEGGPILGYT
TRBV2	TRBJ1-3	ASSREQGISGNTIY
TRBV4-1	TRBJ2-2	ASSRTSGNTGELF
TRBV12-5	TRBJ2-5	ASDGDRRRETQY
TRBV5-1	TRBJ2-1	ASSSGLALYNEQF
TRBV5-1	TRBJ2-3	ASSLEWAGAGNTQY
TRBV14	TRBJ2-7	ASSQVVGGEQY
TRBV5-8	TRBJ2-7	ASSPLRVH
TRBV6-1	TRBJ2-3	ASSVGPDTQY